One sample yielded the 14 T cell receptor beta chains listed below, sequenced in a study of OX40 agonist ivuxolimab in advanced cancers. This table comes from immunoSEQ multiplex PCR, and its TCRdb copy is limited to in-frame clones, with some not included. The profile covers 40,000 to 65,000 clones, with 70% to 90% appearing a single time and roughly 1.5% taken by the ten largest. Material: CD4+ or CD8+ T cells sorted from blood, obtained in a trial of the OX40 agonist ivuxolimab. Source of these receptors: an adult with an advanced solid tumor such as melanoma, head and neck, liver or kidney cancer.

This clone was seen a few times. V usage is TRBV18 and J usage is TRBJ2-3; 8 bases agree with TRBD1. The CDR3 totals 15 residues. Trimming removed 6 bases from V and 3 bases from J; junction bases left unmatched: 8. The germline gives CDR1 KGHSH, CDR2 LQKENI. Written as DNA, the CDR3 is TGTGCCAGCTCCCCGGGACAGGTTACAACAGATACGCAGTATTTT. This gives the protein CASSPGQVTTDTQYF.

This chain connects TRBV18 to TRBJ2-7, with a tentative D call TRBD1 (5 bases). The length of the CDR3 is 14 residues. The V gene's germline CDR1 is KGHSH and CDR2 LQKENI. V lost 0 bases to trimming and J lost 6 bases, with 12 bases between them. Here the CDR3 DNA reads TGTGCCAGCTCACCACCGTTTCAGGGCGGCGAGCAGTACTTC. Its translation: CASSPPFQGGEQYF.

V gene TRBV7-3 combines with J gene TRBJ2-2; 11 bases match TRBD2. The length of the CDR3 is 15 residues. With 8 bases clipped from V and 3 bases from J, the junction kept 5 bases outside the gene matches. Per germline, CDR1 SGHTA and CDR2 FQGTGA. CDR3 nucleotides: TGTGCCAGCCGGTCGGGACTAGCGGACACCGGGGAGCTGTTTTTT. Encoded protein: CASRSGLADTGELFF. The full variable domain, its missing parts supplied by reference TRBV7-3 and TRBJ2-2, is GAGVSQTPSNKVTEKGKYVELRCDPISGHTALYWYRQSLGQGPEFLIYFQGTGAADDSGLPNDRFFAVRPEGSVSTLKIQRTERGDSAVYLCASRSGLADTGELFFGEGSRLTVL.

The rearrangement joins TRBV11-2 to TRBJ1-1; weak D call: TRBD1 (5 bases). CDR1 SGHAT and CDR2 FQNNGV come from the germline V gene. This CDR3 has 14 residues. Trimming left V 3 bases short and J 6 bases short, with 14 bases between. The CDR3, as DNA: TGTGCCAGCAGCTTCCCCAAAAGGGGCCCTGAAGCTTTCTTT. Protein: CASSFPKRGPEAFF.

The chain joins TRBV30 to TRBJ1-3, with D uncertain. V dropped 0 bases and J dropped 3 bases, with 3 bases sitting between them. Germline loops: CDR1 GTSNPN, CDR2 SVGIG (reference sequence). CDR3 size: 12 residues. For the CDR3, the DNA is TGTGCCTGGAGTGTGAGTGGAAACACCATATATTTT. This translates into CAWSVSGNTIYF.

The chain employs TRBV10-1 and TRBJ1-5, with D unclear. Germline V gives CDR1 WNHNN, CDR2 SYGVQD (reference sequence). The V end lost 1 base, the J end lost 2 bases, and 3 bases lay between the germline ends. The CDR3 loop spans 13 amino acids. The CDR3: CASSEWGNQPQHF. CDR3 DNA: TGCGCCAGCAGTGAGTGGGGCAATCAGCCCCAGCATTTT.

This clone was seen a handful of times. The CDR3 sequence is CASSSDIYEGNEQFF. CDR3 DNA: TGTGCCAGCAGTTCAGACATATACGAGGGGAATGAGCAGTTCTTC. The chain recombines TRBV11-1 with TRBJ2-1; the D gene could be TRBD1 or TRBD2 (5 bases each). V was pared by 6 bases and J by 7 bases, with 19 bases between. This CDR3 is 15 amino acids long. CDR1 SGHAT and CDR2 FQDESV come from the germline V gene (reference sequence).

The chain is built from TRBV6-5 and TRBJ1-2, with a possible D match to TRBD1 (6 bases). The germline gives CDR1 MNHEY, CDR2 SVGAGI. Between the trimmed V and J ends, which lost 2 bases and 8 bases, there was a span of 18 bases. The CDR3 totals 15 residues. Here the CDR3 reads CASSYPGHPKGGYTF. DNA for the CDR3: TGTGCCAGCAGTTACCCGGGACACCCTAAGGGAGGCTACACCTTC.

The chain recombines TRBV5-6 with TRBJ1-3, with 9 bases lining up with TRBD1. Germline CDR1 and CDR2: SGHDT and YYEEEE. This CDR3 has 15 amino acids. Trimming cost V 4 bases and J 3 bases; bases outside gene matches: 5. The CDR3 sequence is CASSKGQGFGNTIYF. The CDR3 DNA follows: TGTGCCAGCAGCAAGGGACAGGGTTTTGGAAACACCATATATTTT. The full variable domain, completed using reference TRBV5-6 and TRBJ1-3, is DAGVTQSPTHLIKTRGQQVTLRCSPKSGHDTVSWYQQALGQGPQFIFQYYEEEERQRGNFPDRFSGHQFPNYSSELNVNALLLGDSALYLCASSKGQGFGNTIYFGEGSWLTVV.

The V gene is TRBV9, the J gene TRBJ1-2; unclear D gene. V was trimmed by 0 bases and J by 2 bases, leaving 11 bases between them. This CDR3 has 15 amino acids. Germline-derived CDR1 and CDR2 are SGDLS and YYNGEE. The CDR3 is CASSVGLGTNYGYTF. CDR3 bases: TGTGCCAGCAGCGTAGGGTTGGGTACCAACTATGGCTACACCTTC.

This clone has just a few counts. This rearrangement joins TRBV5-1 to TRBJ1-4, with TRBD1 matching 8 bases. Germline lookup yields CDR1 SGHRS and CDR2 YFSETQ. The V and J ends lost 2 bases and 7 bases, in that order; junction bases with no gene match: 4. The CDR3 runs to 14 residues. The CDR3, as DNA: TGCGCCAGCAGCTTAGGACAGGGTCGTGAAAAACTGTTTTTT. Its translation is CASSLGQGREKLFF.

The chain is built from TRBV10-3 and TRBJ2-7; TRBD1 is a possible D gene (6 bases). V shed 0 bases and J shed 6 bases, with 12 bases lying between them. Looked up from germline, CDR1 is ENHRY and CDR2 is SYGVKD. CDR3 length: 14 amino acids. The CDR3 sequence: CAISESGQGREQYF. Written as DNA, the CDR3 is TGTGCCATCAGTGAGTCTGGTCAGGGGCGCGAGCAGTACTTC.

Written as DNA, the CDR3 is TGCAGCGTTGAGAGGGGGCAGGGCAGCAGCGAGCAGTACTTC. This sequence encodes CSVERGQGSSEQYF. This chain links TRBV29-1 with TRBJ2-7, with 7 bases lining up with TRBD1. V was clipped by 3 bases and J by 6 bases; unmatched bases: 11. Germline CDR1 SQVTM, CDR2 ANQGSEA. The CDR3 extends over 14 amino acids.

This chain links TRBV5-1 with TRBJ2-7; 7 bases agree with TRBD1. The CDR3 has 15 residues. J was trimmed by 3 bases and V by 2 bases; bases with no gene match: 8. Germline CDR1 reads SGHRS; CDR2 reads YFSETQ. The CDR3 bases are TGCGCCAGCAGCTTACTACCGGGACAGATCTACGAGCAGTACTTC. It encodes CASSLLPGQIYEQYF.